This T cell receptor (beta chain) was observed in a study of blood T cell repertoires in COVID-19 (dated by TCRdb to about 2020). Broadly, across the study: Samples covering the acute and convalescent phases of COVID-19 were provided by collaborators in the United States, Italy and Spain. Samples came from the ongoing ImmuneRACE study (first 160 participants) plus 1,254 subjects from 6 global collaborators. Deeply sampled blood TCRbeta repertoires from subjects exposed to, actively infected with, or recovered from COVID-19 were included in the dataset. The repertoires were released in a freely available public database intended as a resource for research on the immune response to SARS-CoV-2. Where available, HLA class I and class II types were taken from metadata supplied by the sample provider and were not determined by assay-based typing. The prospective study material was composed of cDNA or gDNA derived from T cells, B-cell-depleted T cells, or PBMCs. A de-identified subject ID, COVID-19 status, age in years and sex were almost always included in the sample metadata.

In Seattle, one collaborating source enrolled patients while the infection was active and tracked those patients longitudinally over the course of disease. Collaborating institutions collected whole blood in K2EDTA tubes following their own protocols. For TCRbeta analysis, collaborator samples were shipped as frozen whole blood, as isolated PBMCs, or as DNA extracted from either sample type. This clone was picked up a small number of times. This clone's antigen is unknown. The input lacks base qualities; no much larger clone sits a single base away. TCRbeta CDR3 regions were amplified from genomic DNA using the immunoSEQ Assay, a bias-controlled multiplex PCR. The authors' pipeline ran thus. The number of nucleated cells in each sample was estimated from the amplification of reference gene primers within the assay. To quantify the absolute abundance of each unique TCRbeta CDR3 rearrangement, sequence reads were collapsed and filtered. For each sample, productive Simpson clonality was calculated as the square root of Simpson's diversity index over productive rearrangements. The source is immuneACCESS, and TCRdb retained only in-frame sequences with V and J called. Part of the clones is not carried over; for the studies checked, unresolved V genes explain less than half of this, and the remainder is unexplained. The V and J calls and clone size were taken over from that table, and D and trimming were inferred from the DNA. Across this sample there are a few hundred thousand clones, with over 75% seen only once. The ten largest clonotypes hold over 2% of the sample.

General study outcomes and caveats: Clinical and demographic metadata were provided uncurated, with the amount varying by source and participant.

The specimen was peripheral blood. This receptor was obtained from a woman aged 65 to 85 with COVID-19, enrolled during active disease.

The CDR3 protein sequence reads: CASSYTGGRGQPQHF. The nucleotide sequence is given as TGTGCCAGCAGCTACACAGGGGGTCGAGGTCAGCCCCAGCATTTT. Recombination linked TRBV5-4 to TRBJ1-5, with 8 junctional bases fitting TRBD1. The CDR3 sequence holds 15 residues, the cysteine and phenylalanine included. Only the CDR3 region is kept as DNA, spanning 45 bases read in frame from base 1. V is pruned by 3 bases and J by 6 bases, leaving 8 bases of the junction without a gene match. The CDR1 and CDR2 encoded by the germline V gene (reference sequence) are SGHNT and YYREEE.